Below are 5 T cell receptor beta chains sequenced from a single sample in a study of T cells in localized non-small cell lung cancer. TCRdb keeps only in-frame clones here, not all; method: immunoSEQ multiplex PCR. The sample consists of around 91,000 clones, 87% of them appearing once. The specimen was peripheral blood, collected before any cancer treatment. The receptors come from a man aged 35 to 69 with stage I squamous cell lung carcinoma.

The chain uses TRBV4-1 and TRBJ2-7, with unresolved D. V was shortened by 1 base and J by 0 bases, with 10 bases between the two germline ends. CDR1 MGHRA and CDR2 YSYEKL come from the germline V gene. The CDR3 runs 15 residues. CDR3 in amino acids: CASSQVTSASYEQYF. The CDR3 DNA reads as TGCGCCAGCAGCCAAGTAACCTCCGCCTCCTACGAGCAGTACTTC.

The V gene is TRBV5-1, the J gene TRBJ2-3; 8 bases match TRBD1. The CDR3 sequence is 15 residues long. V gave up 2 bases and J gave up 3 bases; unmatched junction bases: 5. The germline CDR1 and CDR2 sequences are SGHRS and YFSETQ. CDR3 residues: CASSFQGAKTDTQYF. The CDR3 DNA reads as TGCGCCAGCAGCTTTCAGGGGGCAAAGACAGATACGCAGTATTTT.

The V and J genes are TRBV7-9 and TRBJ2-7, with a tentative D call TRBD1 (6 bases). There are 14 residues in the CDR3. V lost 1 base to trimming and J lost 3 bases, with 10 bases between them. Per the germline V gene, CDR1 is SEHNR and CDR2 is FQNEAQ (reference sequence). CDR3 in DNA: TGTGCCAGCAGCTTAGAAGCCAGGGGCTACGAGCAGTACTTC. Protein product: CASSLEARGYEQYF.

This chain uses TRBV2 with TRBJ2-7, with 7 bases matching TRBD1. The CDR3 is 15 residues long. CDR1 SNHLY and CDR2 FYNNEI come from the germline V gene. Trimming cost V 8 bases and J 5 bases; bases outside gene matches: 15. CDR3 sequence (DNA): TGTGCCAGCGATAAACAGGGGATACCAACCAACGAGCAGTACTTC. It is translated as CASDKQGIPTNEQYF. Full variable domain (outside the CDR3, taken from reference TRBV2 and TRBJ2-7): EPEVTQTPSHQVTQMGQEVILRCVPISNHLYFYWYRQILGQKVEFLVSFYNNEISEKSEIFDDQFSVERPDGSNFTLKIRSTKLEDSAMYFCASDKQGIPTNEQYFGPGTRLTVT.

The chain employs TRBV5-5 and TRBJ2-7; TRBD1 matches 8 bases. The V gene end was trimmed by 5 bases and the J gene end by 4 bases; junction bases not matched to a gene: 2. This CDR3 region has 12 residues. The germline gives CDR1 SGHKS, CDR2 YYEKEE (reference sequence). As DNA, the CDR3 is TGTGCCAGCAGTCAGGGGGCATACGAGCAGTACTTC. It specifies CASSQGAYEQYF.